This T cell receptor beta chain appears in the sequencing data of a study of T cell repertoires in cytomegalovirus infection. TCRdb ran MiXCR on the reads and lists one entry per CDR3 protein. In the table there are more than 150,000 distinct CDR3 sequences, about 25% of which are singletons. Germline V gene data show CDR1 as SGHRS and CDR2 as YFSETQ. Germline trimming cut 3 bases from V and 1 base from J; bases unmatched to any gene: 5. The CDR3 consists of 15 residues. Sequenced input: PBMCs. This TCR was sampled from a human donor in good health (CMV status not recorded). Some clones in this sample may be carry-over from other donors' samples. The J gene is TRBJ1-1, the V gene TRBV5-1, with 8 bases lining up with TRBD1. CDR3 residues: CASSWETGANTEAFF. The CDR3 DNA reads as TGCGCCAGCAGCTGGGAGACAGGGGCGAACACTGAAGCTTTCTTT. The full variable domain, with the rest looked up from reference TRBV5-1 and TRBJ1-1, is KAGVTQTPRYLIKTRGQQVTLSCSPISGHRSVSWYQQTPGQGLQFLFEYFSETQRNKGNFPGRFSGRQFSNSRSEMNVSTLELGDSALYLCASSWETGANTEAFFGQGTRLTVV.